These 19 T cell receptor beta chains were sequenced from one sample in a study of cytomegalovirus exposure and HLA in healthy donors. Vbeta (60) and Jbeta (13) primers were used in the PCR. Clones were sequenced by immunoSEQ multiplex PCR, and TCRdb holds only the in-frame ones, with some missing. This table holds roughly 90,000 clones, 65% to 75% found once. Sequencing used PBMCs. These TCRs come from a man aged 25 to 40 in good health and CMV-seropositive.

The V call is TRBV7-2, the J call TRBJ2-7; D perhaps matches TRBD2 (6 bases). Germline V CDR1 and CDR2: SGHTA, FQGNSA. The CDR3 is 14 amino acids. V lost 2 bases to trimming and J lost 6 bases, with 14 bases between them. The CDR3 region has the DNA TGTGCCAGCAGCTTATACGGGAGTGGCCGCGAGCAGTACTTC. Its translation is CASSLYGSGREQYF.

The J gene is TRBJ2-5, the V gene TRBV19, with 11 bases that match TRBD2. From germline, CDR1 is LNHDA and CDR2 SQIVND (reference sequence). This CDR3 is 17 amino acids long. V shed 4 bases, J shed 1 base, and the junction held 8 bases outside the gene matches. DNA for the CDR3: TGTGCCAGTAGTAGAACCACCGGGACTAGCGGCCAAGAGACCCAGTACTTC. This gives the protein CASSRTTGTSGQETQYF.

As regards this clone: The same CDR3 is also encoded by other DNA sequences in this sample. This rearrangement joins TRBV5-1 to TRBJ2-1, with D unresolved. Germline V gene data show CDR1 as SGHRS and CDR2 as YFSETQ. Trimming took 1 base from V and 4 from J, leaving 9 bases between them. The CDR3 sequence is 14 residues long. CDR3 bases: TGCGCCAGCAGCTTGTCCGGAGCGTACAATGAGCAGTTCTTC. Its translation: CASSLSGAYNEQFF.

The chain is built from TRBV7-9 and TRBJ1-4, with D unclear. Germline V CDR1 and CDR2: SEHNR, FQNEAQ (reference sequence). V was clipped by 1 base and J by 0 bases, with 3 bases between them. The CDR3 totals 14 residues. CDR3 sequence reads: CASSLVTTNEKLFF. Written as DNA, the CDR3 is TGTGCCAGCAGCTTAGTCACAACTAATGAAAAACTGTTTTTT.

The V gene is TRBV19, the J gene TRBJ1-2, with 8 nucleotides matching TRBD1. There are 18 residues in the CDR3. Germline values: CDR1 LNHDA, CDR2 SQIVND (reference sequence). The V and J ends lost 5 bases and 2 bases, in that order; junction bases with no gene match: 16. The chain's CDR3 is CASSPSDRAHILNYGYTF. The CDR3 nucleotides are TGTGCCAGTAGTCCCTCGGACAGGGCGCATATCCTCAACTATGGCTACACCTTC.

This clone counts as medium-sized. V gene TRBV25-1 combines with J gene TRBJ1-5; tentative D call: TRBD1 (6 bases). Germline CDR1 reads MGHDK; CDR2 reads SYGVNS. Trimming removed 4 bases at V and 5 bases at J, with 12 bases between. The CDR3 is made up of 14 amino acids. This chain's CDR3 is CASSVGQFDQPQHF. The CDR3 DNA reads TGTGCCAGCAGTGTCGGACAGTTTGATCAGCCCCAGCATTTT. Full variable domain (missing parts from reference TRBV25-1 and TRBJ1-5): EADIYQTPRYLVIGTGKKITLECSQTMGHDKMYWYQQDPGMELHLIHYSYGVNSTEKGDLSSESTVSRIRTEHFPLTLESARPSHTSQYLCASSVGQFDQPQHFGDGTRLSIL.

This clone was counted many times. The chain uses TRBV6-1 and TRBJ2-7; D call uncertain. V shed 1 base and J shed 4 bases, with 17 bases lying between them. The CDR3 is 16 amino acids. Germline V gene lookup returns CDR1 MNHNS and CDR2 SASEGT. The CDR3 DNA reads TGTGCCAGCAGTGAAGGTCCCGATCCCTCGACTTACGAGCAGTACTTC. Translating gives CASSEGPDPSTYEQYF.

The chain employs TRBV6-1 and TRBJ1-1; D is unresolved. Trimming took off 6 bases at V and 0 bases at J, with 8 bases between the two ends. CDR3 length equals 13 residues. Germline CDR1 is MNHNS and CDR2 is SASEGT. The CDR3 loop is CASSPTLNTEAFF. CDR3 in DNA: TGTGCCAGCAGCCCCACTTTGAACACTGAAGCTTTCTTT.

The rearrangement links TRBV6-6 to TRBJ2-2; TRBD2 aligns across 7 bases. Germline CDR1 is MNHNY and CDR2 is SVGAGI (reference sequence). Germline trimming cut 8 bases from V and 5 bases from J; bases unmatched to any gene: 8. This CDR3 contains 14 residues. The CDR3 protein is CASGGVGGTGELFF. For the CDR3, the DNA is TGTGCCAGCGGCGGAGTGGGGGGGACCGGGGAGCTGTTTTTT.

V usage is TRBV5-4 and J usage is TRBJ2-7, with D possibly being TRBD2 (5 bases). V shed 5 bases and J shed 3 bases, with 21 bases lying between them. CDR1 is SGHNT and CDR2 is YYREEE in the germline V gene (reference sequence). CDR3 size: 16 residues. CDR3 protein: CASSEGISPGYYEQYF. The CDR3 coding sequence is TGTGCCAGCAGTGAGGGAATTTCCCCGGGATACTACGAGCAGTACTTC.

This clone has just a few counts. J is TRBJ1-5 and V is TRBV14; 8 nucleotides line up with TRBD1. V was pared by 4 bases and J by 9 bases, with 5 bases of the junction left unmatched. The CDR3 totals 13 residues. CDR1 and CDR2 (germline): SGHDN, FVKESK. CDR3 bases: TGTGCCAGCAGCCTCAGGGGGCCGGGGCCCCAGCATTTT. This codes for CASSLRGPGPQHF. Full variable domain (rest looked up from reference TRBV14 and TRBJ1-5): EAGVTQFPSHSVIEKGQTVTLRCDPISGHDNLYWYRRVMGKEIKFLLHFVKESKQDESGMPNNRFLAERTGGTYSTLKVQPAELEDSGVYFCASSLRGPGPQHFGDGTRLSIL.

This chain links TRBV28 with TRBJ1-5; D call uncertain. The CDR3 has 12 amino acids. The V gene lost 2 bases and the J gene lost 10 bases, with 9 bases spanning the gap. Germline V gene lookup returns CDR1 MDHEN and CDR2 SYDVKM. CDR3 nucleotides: TGTGCCAGCAGTTTAGGTGTTAGTCCCCAGCATTTT. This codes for CASSLGVSPQHF.

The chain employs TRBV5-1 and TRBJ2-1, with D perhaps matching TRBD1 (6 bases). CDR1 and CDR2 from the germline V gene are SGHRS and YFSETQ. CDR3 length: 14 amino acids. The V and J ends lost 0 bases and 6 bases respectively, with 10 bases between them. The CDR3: CASSLVQGRNEQFF. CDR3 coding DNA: TGCGCCAGCAGCTTGGTTCAGGGGCGCAATGAGCAGTTCTTC.

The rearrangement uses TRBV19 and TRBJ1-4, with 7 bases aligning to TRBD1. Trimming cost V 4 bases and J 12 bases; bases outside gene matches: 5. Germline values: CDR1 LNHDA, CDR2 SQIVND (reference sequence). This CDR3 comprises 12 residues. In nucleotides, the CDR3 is TGTGCCAGTAGTACCTACAGGGGTGAACTGTTTTTT. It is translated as CASSTYRGELFF.

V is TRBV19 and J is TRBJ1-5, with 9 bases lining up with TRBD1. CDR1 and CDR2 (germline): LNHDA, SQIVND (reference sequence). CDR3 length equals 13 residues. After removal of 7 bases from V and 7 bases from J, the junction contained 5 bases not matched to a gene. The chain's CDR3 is CASNGDRDQPQHF. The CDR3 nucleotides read TGTGCCAGTAACGGGGACAGGGACCAGCCCCAGCATTTT.

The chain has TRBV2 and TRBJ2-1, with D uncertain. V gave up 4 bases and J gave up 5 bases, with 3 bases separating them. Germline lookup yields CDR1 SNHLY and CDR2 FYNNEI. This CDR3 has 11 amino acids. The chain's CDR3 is CASSGDNEQFF. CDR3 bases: TGTGCCAGCAGTGGAGACAATGAGCAGTTCTTC.

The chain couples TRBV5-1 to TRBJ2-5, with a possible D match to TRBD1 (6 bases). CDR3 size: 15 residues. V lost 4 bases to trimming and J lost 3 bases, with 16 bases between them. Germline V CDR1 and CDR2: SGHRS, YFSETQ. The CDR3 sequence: CASSPAGAMKETQYF. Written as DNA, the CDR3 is TGCGCCAGCAGCCCCGCAGGGGCCATGAAAGAGACCCAGTACTTC.

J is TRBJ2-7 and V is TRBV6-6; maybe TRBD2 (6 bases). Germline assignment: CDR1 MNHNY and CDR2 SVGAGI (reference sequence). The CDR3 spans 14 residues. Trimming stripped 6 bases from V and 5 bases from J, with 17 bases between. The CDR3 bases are TGTGCCAGCAGCCCGACTAGTTCTACCGACGAGCAGTACTTC. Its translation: CASSPTSSTDEQYF.

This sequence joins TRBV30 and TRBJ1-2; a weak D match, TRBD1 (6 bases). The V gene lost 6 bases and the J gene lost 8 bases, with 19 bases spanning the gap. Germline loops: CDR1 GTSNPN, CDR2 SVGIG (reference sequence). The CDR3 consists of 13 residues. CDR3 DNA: TGTGCCTGCCCGACAGGTTTCGAGAACGGCTACACCTTC. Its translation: CACPTGFENGYTF.